The entry that follows covers one T cell receptor beta chain sequence. Its matching antigen is unknown. This entry is derived from a study of T-cell reconstitution after alpha-beta-depleted transplantation in children. Study-level points and caveats: Newly generated T cells supplied most T-cell counts and diversity one year post-transplant. At day 60, the high TCRbeta diversity found in some patients originated from recipient T cells and thymic progenitors that had survived. Several hundred expanded graft clones reportedly supplied alpha-beta T cells about two months after transplant.

This CDR3 is built from 16 residues. The germline V gene has CDR1 SEHNR and CDR2 FQNEAQ (reference sequence). Trimming removed 5 bases from V and 1 base from J, with 17 bases in between. A TCRbeta library incorporating unique molecular identifiers was prepared. Each CDR3 protein is one row after TCRdb ran MiXCR on the PCR reads. The table has about 300,000 distinct CDR3 sequences, 7.5% to 9% seen once; the top ten hold approximately 8.6%. Source: peripheral blood, taken 360 days after TCRalphabeta/CD19-depleted stem cell transplant. The chain couples TRBV7-9 to TRBJ1-1, with D tentatively TRBD1 (5 bases). The sequence was collected from a female patient aged 2-15 years who had a stem cell transplant for Fanconi anemia, so the T cells may come from the graft donor. For the CDR3, the DNA is TGTGCCAGCAGCCGGGGGGGGTACAGCCCGAACACTGAAGCTTTCTTT. This codes for CASSRGGYSPNTEAFF.